This TCR beta chain is drawn from a study of memory CD4+ T cells and cytomegalovirus serostatus (dated by TCRdb to the late 2010s). The study in broad terms: The cohort comprised some 35 healthy Belgian adults, 9 CMV seropositive and some 25 CMV seronegative. To replicate a published TCR-based CMV serostatus classifier, the study sequenced CD4+ memory TCRbeta repertoires from a Belgian cohort whose cytomegalovirus serostatus was known. The paper as a whole reports these results and caveats: Results were interpreted as suggesting that the CMV-associated TCR signature is largely present in the CD4+ memory repertoire. Of about 180 previously reported CMV-associated TCRbeta sequences, 67 appeared in the CD4+ memory repertoires, each in one to five individuals. Only CD4+CD45RO+ memory cells were sequenced, in contrast to the original study, in which naive and memory CD4+ and CD8+ populations were covered. On the Belgian cohort, the classifier built on the original framework reached a median bootstrapped AUC of about 0.95, with a 95% CI of 0.76-1.00. For CMV serostatus prediction, a median bootstrapped AUC of 0.95 was reached with the original framework, and a median bootstrapped AUC of approximately 0.89 was reached with a US-trained random forest.

As for this clone: Its antigen specificity is not known. No quality values exist for individual bases; no much larger clone is one base distant.

A FACSAria II was used to sort memory CD4+ T cells, defined as single viable CD3+CD4+CD8-CD45RO+ cells. CMV serostatus was determined with a Roche Elecsys assay detecting serum IgG against CMV pp150, pp28, p38 and p52. After thawing, total CD4+ T cells were enriched by positive selection with CD4 magnetic microbeads. Samples originated from another study that specifically interrogated the CD4+ T cell memory repertoire. Peripheral blood mononuclear cells were isolated and cryopreserved according to standard operating procedures, and serum was stored at -80 degrees C. The staining used CD3-PerCP (BW264/56), CD4-APC (RPA-T4), CD45RO-PE (UCHT1) and CD8-Pacific Orange (3B5) antibodies, and Sytox blue was used to exclude non-viable cells. The Quick-DNA Microprep Kit was used to extract genomic DNA from the sorted cells. Amplification of TCRbeta DNA was done with the immunoSEQ hsTCRbeta kit, following the protocol from the manufacturer. TCRbeta libraries were sequenced on an Illumina MiSeq instrument. In the source study's methods: Following removal of out-of-frame sequences, 2.2 million or so distinct TCRbeta sequences were retained, with an average of around 67,000 per individual. Each individual was scored by the count of about 150 previously reported CMV-associated TCRbeta sequences and the total productive distinct TCRbeta count. A beta-binomial model was reimplemented in Python, and random forests from scikit-learn, run with default parameters, were trained on data from the US cohort. Classifier performance on the Belgian cohort was summarized as median AUC with percentile confidence intervals calculated over 10,000 bootstrap iterations. The immuneACCESS repertoire file appears here via TCRdb, limited to in-frame rearrangements. These files lack a portion of the clones; in checked studies, under half of the deficit traces to unresolved V genes, and the cause of the others is not known. The D gene and trimming were derived from the DNA, and the V and J assignments and clone size from that table. Within this sample are some 65,000 clones, with around 81% of them counted one time only. Around 0.53% of the sample belongs to the ten largest clones.

Its CDR3 holds 16 amino acids, cysteine through phenylalanine. Only CDR3 DNA is held: 48 bases, read in frame from base 1. The germline V gene (reference sequence) supplies CDR1 MNHNY and CDR2 SVGAGI. V is clipped by 5 bases and J by 3 bases, and the sequence between their germline boundaries is 16 bases long. The source material was memory CD4+ T cells from blood. The sequence links TRBV6-6 to TRBJ2-2; the D gene is not confidently resolved. This TCR was recovered from an adult in good health and CMV-seronegative. Some clones in this sample may be carry-over from other donors' samples. CDR3 loop: CASSPLRLWDTGELFF. DNA sequence: TGTGCCAGCAGTCCCCTTAGGCTTTGGGACACCGGGGAGCTGTTTTTT.